These T cell receptor beta chains were read from a single sample in a study of blood T cell repertoires in COVID-19. Libraries were prepared by immunoSEQ multiplex PCR; TCRdb keeps only in-frame clonotypes and omits some of them. The sample shows under 70,000 clones, just under 80% of them seen only once. The sample was peripheral blood. The receptors stem from a human donor in a cohort sampled during active COVID-19. Both conserved end residues are part of each CDR3. Clone sizes are given selectively: once, few, many, or a class where the clone is expanded.

V gene,J gene,clone size,CDR3 protein
TRBV11-3,TRBJ2-2,.,CASSARLTGGELFF
TRBV30,TRBJ2-5,few,CAWGQLETQYF
TRBV6-1,TRBJ1-5,.,CASSENPSRGQPQHF
TRBV30,TRBJ1-1,many,CAWSVGGEWTEAFF
TRBV6-2/TRBV6-3,TRBJ1-1,.,CASSLTNTGGAFF
TRBV16,TRBJ1-2,few,CASSYDHPGSLSGGYTF
TRBV7-2,TRBJ1-6,.,CASSLGDRVGSPLHF
TRBV27,TRBJ2-1,.,CASRRDWSYNEQFF
TRBV5-1,TRBJ1-5,few,CASSPSGTGVGQPQHF
TRBV28,TRBJ2-5,.,CASSGTGGGETQYF
TRBV5-1,TRBJ2-1,.,CASSLGGLAGVYNEQFF
TRBV6-5,TRBJ1-1,.,CASIPGQGSPEAFF
TRBV5-1,TRBJ1-2,.,CASSLATQGGYGYTF
TRBV6-1,TRBJ2-7,.,CASSDQTSSHEQYF
TRBV19,TRBJ1-3,.,CASSYRGLAGNTIYF
TRBV27,TRBJ1-2,.,CATQTGHYGYTF
TRBV4-1,TRBJ1-5,medium-sized,CASSLYGQALNQPQHF
TRBV5-6,TRBJ1-4,.,CASSFRLPTTNEKLFF
TRBV7-8,TRBJ2-7,few,CASSPLAVRYEQYF
TRBV28,TRBJ2-7,few,CASSLSLNGSYEQYF
TRBV5-1,TRBJ2-7,.,CASSSGTSGRASYEQYF
TRBV19,TRBJ1-5,once,CASTGGGSNQPQHF
TRBV7-2,TRBJ2-1,.,CASSSDRGGYNEQFF
TRBV27,TRBJ2-1,few,CATSGPPNNEQFF
TRBV7-8,TRBJ2-1,.,CASSLNWGPVKYAEQFF
TRBV3-1/TRBV3-2,TRBJ2-4,few,CASSHRTGWDIQYF
TRBV7-2,TRBJ2-7,once,CASSSLLLAGGSEQYF
TRBV2,TRBJ2-5,.,CASLARETQYF
TRBV6-6,TRBJ1-1,.,CASSPLDRRNTEAFF
TRBV4-2,TRBJ1-4,few,CASSQGEGRSGEKLFF
TRBV6-5,TRBJ2-7,.,CATTSDSSYEQYF
TRBV7-8,TRBJ2-1,few,CASTLSGSRRYNEQFF
TRBV27,TRBJ2-5,.,CASSYSLGETQYF
TRBV30,TRBJ2-1,.,CAWLRAGTHEQFF
TRBV28,TRBJ2-7,.,CASSLVEQYF
TRBV7-2,TRBJ1-2,once,CASSLFRVGYGYTF
TRBV28,TRBJ2-2,.,CASSRWTSGRGAGELFF
TRBV29-1,TRBJ2-7,.,CSIETGAYEQYF
TRBV28,TRBJ1-1,.,CASSSPTTEAFF
TRBV19,TRBJ2-2,.,CASSIGMGGTGELFF
TRBV27,TRBJ1-1,.,CASSFRLNTEAFF
TRBV5-1,TRBJ1-1,.,CASSLKVGGQGVTEAFF
TRBV7-2,TRBJ2-2,.,CASGTSGKTGELFF
TRBV11-2,TRBJ2-7,.,CASSLMWETYEQYF
TRBV30,TRBJ1-2,.,CAWKNGLTYGYTF
TRBV10-1,TRBJ2-7,.,CAKGLSGRSYEQYF
TRBV5-5,TRBJ2-7,.,CASSLDTRNYEQYF
TRBV27,TRBJ1-2,.,CASRDRAGYTF
TRBV6-6,TRBJ1-2,.,CASSYSPGGLYGYTF
TRBV19,TRBJ2-2,.,CASSLTANTGELFF
TRBV2,TRBJ2-1,.,CASRDPGGREFF
TRBV30,TRBJ2-7,.,CAWRTGQGFDEQYF
TRBV3-1/TRBV3-2,TRBJ2-7,once,CASSRTERGEQYF
TRBV11-1,TRBJ2-3,.,CASSPSGSSTDTQYF
TRBV27,TRBJ2-7,.,CASRAGQGTYEQYF
TRBV7-2,TRBJ2-2,.,CASSGRRGAGELFF
TRBV6-6,TRBJ1-4,.,CASSRQGGTTNEKLFF
TRBV19,TRBJ2-2,.,CASGTGNTGELFF
TRBV10-3,TRBJ1-1,.,CAISESPFGQGRTEAFF
TRBV7-9,TRBJ2-5,.,CASKGSGISAETQYF